The 6 T cell receptor beta chains below come from one sample, sequenced in a study of vaccination effects on CD4 cells after COVID-19. Sequencing used immunoSEQ multiplex PCR; TCRdb keeps in-frame clones, though not all of them. Of tens of thousands of clones in the sample, 75% to 85% were seen once. These receptors' antigens are unknown. Pools of viral peptides were used by the ViraFEST assay to expand antigen-specific CD4+ T cells ahead of sequencing. The culture ran for nine to ten days, and then CD4+ T cells were isolated. Absence of prior SARS-CoV-2 infection characterized the vaccine recipients, who showed negative nucleocapsid antibodies. The specimen comprised CD4+ T cells from PBMCs cultured with SARS-CoV-2 spike peptides, sampled before COVID-19 vaccination. The receptor set was obtained from a human donor who received a COVID-19 vaccine.

The gene calls are TRBV20-1 and TRBJ1-6; D is ambiguous. The ends were cut back, 4 bases at V and 5 bases at J, with 3 bases in the middle. There are 11 residues in the CDR3. Germline lookup yields CDR1 DFQATT and CDR2 SNEGSKA (reference sequence). CDR3 bases: TGCAGTGCTACCAATAATTCACCCCTCCACTTT. It translates to CSATNNSPLHF.

The chain has TRBV2 and TRBJ1-5; D is undetermined. V lost 4 bases and J lost 0, with 7 bases in between. The CDR3 spans 14 residues. CDR1 and CDR2 from the germline V gene are SNHLY and FYNNEI. The CDR3 loop reads CASSVEYSNQPQHF. The DNA for the CDR3 is TGTGCCAGCAGTGTCGAATATAGCAATCAGCCCCAGCATTTT.

The chain recombines TRBV5-6 with TRBJ2-7; 10 nucleotides match TRBD2. After removal of 3 bases from V and 2 bases from J, the junction contained 5 bases not matched to a gene. The CDR3 runs 15 residues. The germline gives CDR1 SGHDT, CDR2 YYEEEE. CDR3 nucleotides: TGTGCCAGCAGCTGGTGGACTAGCGGACCCTACGAGCAGTACTTC. Translating it yields CASSWWTSGPYEQYF.

The rearrangement joins TRBV19 to TRBJ1-5; 7 nucleotides agree with TRBD1. The CDR3 is 15 amino acids. CDR1 is LNHDA, CDR2 SQIVND, per germline (reference sequence). The junction had 7 bases not matched to a gene; V was cut back by 3 bases and J by 5 bases. In DNA, the CDR3 is TGTGCCAGTAGTATGGGGTTGACAGGGTATCAGCCCCAGCATTTT. It yields the protein CASSMGLTGYQPQHF.

This chain joins TRBV5-1 and TRBJ1-5; TRBD1 is a possible D gene (5 bases). CDR3 length: 15 amino acids. V lost 2 bases, J lost 10 bases, and 19 bases lay in between. Germline assignment: CDR1 SGHRS and CDR2 YFSETQ. The CDR3 nucleotides read TGCGCCAGCAGCTTAAATCCGGGACCGCAGGTCCCCCAGCATTTT. Encoded protein: CASSLNPGPQVPQHF.

The chain uses TRBV21-1 and TRBJ1-5; the DNA was not compared with TRBD1, the D call given in the table. TRBV21-1 is tagged as a pseudogene. This CDR3 region has 17 residues. The DNA for the CDR3 is TGTGCCAGCATGGGGGGGGACAGGGGGCCGAGCAATCAGCCCCAGCATTTT. Its translation is CASMGGDRGPSNQPQHF.